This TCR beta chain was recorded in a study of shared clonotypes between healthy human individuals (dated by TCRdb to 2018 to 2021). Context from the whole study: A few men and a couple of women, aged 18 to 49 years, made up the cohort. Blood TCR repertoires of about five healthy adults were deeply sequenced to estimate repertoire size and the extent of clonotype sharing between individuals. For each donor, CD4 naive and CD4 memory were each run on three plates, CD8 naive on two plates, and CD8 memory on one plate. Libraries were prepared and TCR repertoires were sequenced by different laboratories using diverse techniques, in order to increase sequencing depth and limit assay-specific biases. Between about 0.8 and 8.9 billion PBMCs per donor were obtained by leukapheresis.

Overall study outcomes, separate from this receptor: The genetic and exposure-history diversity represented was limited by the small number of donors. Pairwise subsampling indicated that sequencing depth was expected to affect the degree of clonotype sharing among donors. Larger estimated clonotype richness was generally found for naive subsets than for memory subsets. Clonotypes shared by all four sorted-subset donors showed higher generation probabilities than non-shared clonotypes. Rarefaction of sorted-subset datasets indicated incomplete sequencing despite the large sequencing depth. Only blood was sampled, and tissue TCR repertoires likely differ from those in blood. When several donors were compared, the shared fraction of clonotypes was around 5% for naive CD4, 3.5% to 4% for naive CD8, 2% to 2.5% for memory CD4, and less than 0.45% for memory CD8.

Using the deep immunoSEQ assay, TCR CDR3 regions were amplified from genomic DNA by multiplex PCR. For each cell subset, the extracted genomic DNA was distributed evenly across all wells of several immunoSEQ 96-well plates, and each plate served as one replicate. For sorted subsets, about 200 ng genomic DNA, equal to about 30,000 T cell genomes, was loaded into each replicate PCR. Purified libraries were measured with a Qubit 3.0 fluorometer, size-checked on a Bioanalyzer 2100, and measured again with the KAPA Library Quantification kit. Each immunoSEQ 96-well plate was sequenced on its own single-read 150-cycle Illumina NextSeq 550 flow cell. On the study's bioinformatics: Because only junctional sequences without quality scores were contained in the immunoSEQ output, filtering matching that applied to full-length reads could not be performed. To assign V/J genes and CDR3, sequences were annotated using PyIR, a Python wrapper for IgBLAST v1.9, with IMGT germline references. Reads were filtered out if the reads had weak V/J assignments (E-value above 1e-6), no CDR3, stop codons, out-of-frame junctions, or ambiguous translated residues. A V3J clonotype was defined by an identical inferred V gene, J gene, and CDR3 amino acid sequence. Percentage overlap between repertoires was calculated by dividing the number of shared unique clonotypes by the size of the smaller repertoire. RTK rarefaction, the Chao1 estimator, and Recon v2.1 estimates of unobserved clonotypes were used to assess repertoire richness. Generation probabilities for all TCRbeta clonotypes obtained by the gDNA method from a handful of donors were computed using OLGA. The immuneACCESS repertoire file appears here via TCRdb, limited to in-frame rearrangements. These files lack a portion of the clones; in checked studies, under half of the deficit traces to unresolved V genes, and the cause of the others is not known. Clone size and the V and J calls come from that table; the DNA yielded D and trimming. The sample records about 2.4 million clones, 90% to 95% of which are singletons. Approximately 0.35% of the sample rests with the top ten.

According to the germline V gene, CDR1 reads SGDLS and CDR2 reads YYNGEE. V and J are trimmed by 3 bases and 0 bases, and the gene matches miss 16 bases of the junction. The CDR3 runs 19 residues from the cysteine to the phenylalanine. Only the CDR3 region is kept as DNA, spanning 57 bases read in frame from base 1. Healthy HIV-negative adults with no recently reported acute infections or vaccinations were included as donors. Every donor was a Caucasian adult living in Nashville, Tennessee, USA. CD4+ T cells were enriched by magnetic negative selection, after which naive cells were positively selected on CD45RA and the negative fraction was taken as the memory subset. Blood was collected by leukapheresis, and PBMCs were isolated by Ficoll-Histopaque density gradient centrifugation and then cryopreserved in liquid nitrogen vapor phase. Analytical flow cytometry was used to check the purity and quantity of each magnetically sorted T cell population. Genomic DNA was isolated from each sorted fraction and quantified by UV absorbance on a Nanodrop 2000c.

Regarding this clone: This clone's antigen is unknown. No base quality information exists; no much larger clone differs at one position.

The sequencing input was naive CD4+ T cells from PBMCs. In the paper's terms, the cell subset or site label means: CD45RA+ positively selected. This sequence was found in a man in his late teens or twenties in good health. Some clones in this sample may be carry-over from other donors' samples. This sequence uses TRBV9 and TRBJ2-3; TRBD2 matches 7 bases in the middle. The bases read TGTGCCAGCAGCGACTCGACTAGCCCCGCGCGTACTAGCACAGATACGCAGTATTTT. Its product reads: CASSDSTSPARTSTDTQYF.